The rows below give T cell receptor beta chains drawn from one sample of a study of OX40 agonist ivuxolimab in advanced cancers. Clones were read by immunoSEQ multiplex PCR, and TCRdb kept only the in-frame ones, dropping some. Among under 140,000 clones listed, approximately 89% were seen once. Sequences were derived from CD4+ or CD8+ T cells sorted from blood, sampled in a trial of the OX40 agonist ivuxolimab. The source of these receptors is an adult with an advanced solid tumor such as melanoma, head and neck, liver or kidney cancer. CDR3s include the opening cysteine and the closing phenylalanine or tryptophan. A D gene is named only where the DNA matches it firmly. Some rows have no size entry. The others give once, few or many, or a class for an expanded clone.

d_gene,v_gene,abundance,j_gene,CDR3nt,CDR3aa
NA,TRBV6-5,NA,TRBJ2-2,TGTGCCAGCAGTGACACCACCGGGGAGCTGTTTTTT,CASSDTTGELFF
NA,TRBV19,NA,TRBJ2-2,TGTGCCAGTAGTATAGAGGAGAACACCGGGGAGCTGTTTTTT,CASSIEENTGELFF
TRBD2,TRBV5-1,NA,TRBJ2-7,TGCGCCAGCAGCTTGGAAGGACTAGCTATCTACGAGCAGTACTTC,CASSLEGLAIYEQYF
NA,TRBV19,NA,TRBJ2-2,TGTGCCAGTAGTATAGGTGGGAACACCGGGGAGCTGTTTTTT,CASSIGGNTGELFF
TRBD2,TRBV11-2,NA,TRBJ2-7,TGTGCCAGCAGCTTAGGGTCTAGCGGGGGCTACGAGCAGTACTTC,CASSLGSSGGYEQYF
NA,TRBV6-5,NA,TRBJ1-6,TGTGCCAGCAGTTACTCGAATTCACCCCTCCACTTT,CASSYSNSPLHF
NA,TRBV6-5,NA,TRBJ1-1,TGTGCCAGCAGCCCCGGGACCAACACTGAAGCTTTCTTT,CASSPGTNTEAFF
NA,TRBV7-9,NA,TRBJ1-1,TGTGCCAGCAGTCGTCCTATTGGGGTCACTGAAGCTTTCTTT,CASSRPIGVTEAFF
TRBD2,TRBV11-2,NA,TRBJ2-7,TGTGCCAGCAGCTTAGCACTAGCGGGGTACTCCTACGAGCAGTACTTC,CASSLALAGYSYEQYF
NA,TRBV19,NA,TRBJ1-5,TGTGCCAGTAGTATGGTCCCCGACTTTACGCCCCAGCATTTT,CASSMVPDFTPQHF
NA,TRBV30,once,TRBJ2-7,TGTGCCTGGAGTAGGGGAGACCCCTACGCGCAGTACTTC,CAWSRGDPYAQYF
NA,TRBV29-1,NA,TRBJ2-5,TGCAGCGTTACATGGGGGGAGACCCAGTACTTC,CSVTWGETQYF
NA,TRBV6-1,NA,TRBJ1-5,TGTGCCAGTATGACCGGGACGGTGGGGCGGCCCCAGCATTTT,CASMTGTVGRPQHF
TRBD1,TRBV18,NA,TRBJ1-1,TGTGCCAGCTCACCCCACGGACAGGGTAACACTGAAGCTTTCTTT,CASSPHGQGNTEAFF
TRBD2,TRBV5-4,few,TRBJ2-3,TGTGCCAGCAGCTTGGTACTAGCGAAAAGCGGGGATACGCAGTATTTT,CASSLVLAKSGDTQYF
TRBD1,TRBV28,NA,TRBJ1-2,TGTGCCAGCAACTCGGGACAGTATGGCTACACCTTC,CASNSGQYGYTF
NA,TRBV6-5,once,TRBJ1-6,TGTGCCAGCAGGCCGACAGTCGGGAATTCACCCCTCCACTTT,CASRPTVGNSPLHF
NA,TRBV30,NA,TRBJ1-2,TGTGCCTGGACCCGCGGGACTGTCCTCTATGGCTACACCTTC,CAWTRGTVLYGYTF
NA,TRBV11-3,NA,TRBJ2-7,TGTGCCAGCAGCCCCGGACAGACCTACGAGCAGTACTTC,CASSPGQTYEQYF
NA,TRBV4-2,NA,TRBJ1-6,TGTGCCAGCAGCCAAGCGGTAGGGGTAAAGTCACCCCTCCACTTT,CASSQAVGVKSPLHF
NA,TRBV6-6,NA,TRBJ2-1,TGTGCCAGCAGTTACTTGGAAACTAGTAATGAGCAGTTCTTC,CASSYLETSNEQFF
NA,TRBV30,NA,TRBJ2-7,TGTGCCTGGACCCCGGTCGGGGGACACGAGCAGTACTTC,CAWTPVGGHEQYF
NA,TRBV9,NA,TRBJ2-1,TGTGCCAGCAGCGTAGCGCCTAGCGACAACAATGAGCAGTTCTTC,CASSVAPSDNNEQFF
NA,TRBV6-1,NA,TRBJ2-3,TGTGCCAGCAGTGTACCCGGGTCTACGCAGTATTTT,CASSVPGSTQYF
TRBD1,TRBV7-2,NA,TRBJ1-2,TGTGCCAGCAGCTTAGCGCGGACAGGGGGGGATGGCTACACCTTC,CASSLARTGGDGYTF
NA,TRBV15,NA,TRBJ2-1,TGTGCCACCAGCAGAGCCCGGGGGATAGGTACCAATGAGCAGTTCTTC,CATSRARGIGTNEQFF
NA,TRBV6-6,once,TRBJ2-2,TGTGCCAGCAGTCAAGCTGTTCCCACCGGGGAGCTGTTTTTT,CASSQAVPTGELFF
NA,TRBV4-1,NA,TRBJ2-4,TGCGCCAGCACCGGGACCGGAGGTACCAAAAACATTCAGTACTTC,CASTGTGGTKNIQYF
NA,TRBV28,NA,TRBJ2-1,TGTGCCAGCAGCGCCGGAGGGGGTGTCTACAATGAGCAGTTCTTC,CASSAGGGVYNEQFF
TRBD1,TRBV19,NA,TRBJ2-5,TGTGCCAGTAGTCCGGGGACAGCGTCGTACCAAGAGACCCAGTACTTC,CASSPGTASYQETQYF
NA,TRBV29-1,NA,TRBJ1-2,TGCAGCGTTGATCCAGGGAACTATGGCTACACCTTC,CSVDPGNYGYTF
NA,TRBV6-5,NA,TRBJ2-1,TGTGCCAGCAGTTACCCTAGCGAGGCCAATGAGCAGTTCTTC,CASSYPSEANEQFF
TRBD1,TRBV7-9,NA,TRBJ2-1,TGTGCCAGCAGCTTAGTACAGGGGGCGGACAATGAGCAGTTCTTC,CASSLVQGADNEQFF
TRBD1,TRBV6-5,NA,TRBJ1-5,TGTGCCAGCAGGCGCGACAGGGCTCGGCAGCCCCAGCATTTT,CASRRDRARQPQHF
NA,TRBV5-8,NA,TRBJ1-1,TGTGCCAGCAGCTTGGAGGGTGGCACTGAAGCTTTCTTT,CASSLEGGTEAFF
NA,TRBV15,once,TRBJ2-1,TGTGCCACCAGCAGAGACAGGTTCCTACCAGACAATGAGCAGTTCTTC,CATSRDRFLPDNEQFF
NA,TRBV9,NA,TRBJ2-1,TGTGCCAGCAGCGTACGATCGGGAGTGAATGACAATGAGCAGTTCTTC,CASSVRSGVNDNEQFF
NA,TRBV5-1,NA,TRBJ1-1,TGCGCCAGCAGCTTGGAGCAGCAAATGAACACTGAAGCTTTCTTT,CASSLEQQMNTEAFF
TRBD1,TRBV28,NA,TRBJ2-7,TGTGCCAGCAGATCGGGGACAGGGGGCTCCTACGAGCAGTACTTC,CASRSGTGGSYEQYF
TRBD1,TRBV5-1,NA,TRBJ1-5,TGCGCCAGCAGTCAGGGGGCGGACAATCAGCCCCAGCATTTT,CASSQGADNQPQHF
NA,TRBV4-3,NA,TRBJ1-5,TGCGCCAGCAGCCAAGATTGGCAGAGTAGCAATCAGCCCCAGCATTTT,CASSQDWQSSNQPQHF
NA,TRBV6-1,NA,TRBJ1-2,TGTGCCAGCAGTGAGGCAGGGGTAGCTAACTATGGCTACACCTTC,CASSEAGVANYGYTF
NA,TRBV7-9,few,TRBJ1-1,TGTGCCAGCAGCCTCCGGACTGTTGAAGCTTTCTTT,CASSLRTVEAFF
NA,TRBV9,NA,TRBJ2-3,TGTGCCAGCAGCCCCCGAGAGGTGGATACGCAGTATTTT,CASSPREVDTQYF
NA,TRBV12-5,NA,TRBJ2-1,TGTGCTAGTGGTTTGGTACCCTTTACTAGGGGCTACTACGGCAATGAGCAGTTCTTC,CASGLVPFTRGYYGNEQFF
NA,TRBV9,NA,TRBJ2-3,TGTGCCAGCAGCGTAGATAGCCCTGATACGCAGTATTTT,CASSVDSPDTQYF
NA,TRBV6-6,NA,TRBJ1-1,TGTGCCAGCAGTTACGCCTTGGTGAAAATGGGTGAAGCTTTCTTT,CASSYALVKMGEAFF
TRBD1,TRBV20-1,NA,TRBJ1-2,TGCAGTGCGACAGGGACTTATGGCTACACCTTC,CSATGTYGYTF
NA,TRBV18,NA,TRBJ1-4,TGTGCCAGCTCACCTCAGGGATCCGCAACTAATGAAAAACTGTTTTTT,CASSPQGSATNEKLFF
NA,TRBV4-1,NA,TRBJ1-1,TGCGCCAGCAGCCAAGACGGGGAGGCCCCCCAGTCCATGAACACTGAAGCTTTCTTT,CASSQDGEAPQSMNTEAFF
NA,TRBV7-3,NA,TRBJ2-3,TGTGCCAGCAGCTTGTCCCCCGGGGATACGCAGTATTTT,CASSLSPGDTQYF
NA,TRBV27,NA,TRBJ2-4,TGTGCCAGCAGTTTATCAGGGGTAGCCAAAAACATTCAGTACTTC,CASSLSGVAKNIQYF
NA,TRBV9,NA,TRBJ1-2,TGTGCCAGTGAATCTAGGGCAAGCTACACCTTC,CASESRASYTF
TRBD2,TRBV5-1,NA,TRBJ2-3,TGCGCCAGCAGCCCTACTAGCGGGGGCACAGATACGCAGTATTTT,CASSPTSGGTDTQYF
TRBD2,TRBV6-1,NA,TRBJ2-7,TGTGCCAGCATCCGAGGAGTAGCGGGGACCTACGAGCAGTACTTC,CASIRGVAGTYEQYF